This T cell receptor beta chain was recovered during a study of blood T cell repertoires in COVID-19. This CDR3 is 17 amino acids long. The V and J ends lost 4 bases and 7 bases, in that order; junction bases with no gene match: 14. Germline V lookup: CDR1 SGHRS, CDR2 YFSETQ. Measured with immunoSEQ multiplex PCR; TCRdb has only the in-frame clones, and not every one. This sample carries over 200,000 clones, about 91% of them seen once, and the ten largest clones take about 2.5%. The chain joins TRBV5-1 to TRBJ2-1, with 10 bases matching TRBD2. Sample: peripheral blood. The TCR comes from a person aged 18 to 29 with COVID-19, enrolled during active disease. The CDR3 sequence is CASSPEGSGRFFNEQFF. CDR3 DNA sequence: TGCGCCAGCAGCCCGGAGGGTAGCGGGAGGTTTTTTAATGAGCAGTTCTTC. Using reference TRBV5-1 and TRBJ2-1 for the parts outside the CDR3, the full variable domain is KAGVTQTPRYLIKTRGQQVTLSCSPISGHRSVSWYQQTPGQGLQFLFEYFSETQRNKGNFPGRFSGRQFSNSRSEMNVSTLELGDSALYLCASSPEGSGRFFNEQFFGPGTRLTVL.